One TCR beta chain is described in this entry. How the authors handled the data: Amplification from reference gene primers served as the basis for estimated nucleated cell counts. Profiling relied on immunoSEQ multiplex PCR, and the TCRdb table lists in-frame clones only, not all of them. V, J and clone size derive from that table, while D and trimming were established from the DNA sequence. This sample has 100,000 or so clones, with around 85% found just once. The CDR3 extends over 14 amino acids. The ends lost 2 bases at V and 2 bases at J; junction bases unmatched: 3. Germline-derived CDR1 and CDR2 are SGHDT and YYEEEE. This entry is derived from a study of blood T cell repertoires in COVID-19.

The receptor's source is a woman in her 70s with active or convalescent COVID-19. The material sequenced was peripheral blood. The V call is TRBV5-6, the J call TRBJ2-7, with 8 nucleotides matching TRBD2. CDR3 residues: CASSLTSGTYEQYF. CDR3 DNA: TGTGCCAGCAGCTTAACTAGCGGAACCTACGAGCAGTACTTC. The full variable domain, rest sourced from reference TRBV5-6 and TRBJ2-7, is DAGVTQSPTHLIKTRGQQVTLRCSPKSGHDTVSWYQQALGQGPQFIFQYYEEEERQRGNFPDRFSGHQFPNYSSELNVNALLLGDSALYLCASSLTSGTYEQYFGPGTRLTVT.